Sequencing of this T cell receptor (beta chain) was carried out in a study of cytomegalovirus exposure and HLA in healthy donors (dated by TCRdb to about 2017). For the study in its entirety: An earlier analysis of approximately 640 of the donors reported 250 to 300 Gb of sequence data and some 100 million unique TCR beta sequences from 150 million to 200 million T cells. The study was designed to test whether signatures of past pathogen exposure could be identified by cataloging public T cell receptors. The T cell repertoires of some 670 subjects were profiled by immunosequencing and related to cytomegalovirus serostatus. HLA typing covered class I and class II loci at four-digit resolution. An earlier analysis of some 500 of the donors used high-throughput TCR beta sequencing to judge whether each TCR beta V gene segment behaved as functional or pseudogenic. About 5 DR-DQ haplotypes were handled as single units for association and clustering, since linkage in the cohort was strong. Donor age, sex, ethnicity and CMV serostatus were compiled together with the repertoire data. The number of donors typed differed by locus, with 629-630 for A, B, C, DRB1 and DQB1, more than 500 for DQA1, under 610 for DPA1, and 400 to 490 for DPB1. Besides the first cohort of 500 to 700 subjects, a separate validation cohort made up of roughly 120 different subjects was used. On average, over 200,000 unique TCR beta nucleotide sequences were sequenced per donor among roughly 430 genotyped donors of the cohort, with 15% to 20% of those sequences being non-productive. A later analysis re-analyzed previously published TCR beta repertoires from 666 donors and added high-resolution HLA genotyping to study TCR occurrence patterns. Of the roughly 390 genotyped donors, 65% to 90% were placed in the genetic ancestry cluster associated with self-reported Caucasian donors. Roughly 320 gigabases of sequencing data and about 92 million unique TCR sequences made up an early release that covered approximately 650 HLA-typed donors. The study combined high-throughput TCR immunosequencing, statistical association of individual TCRs with disease status, and machine learning to predict cytomegalovirus infection status. The later analysis used no new phenotypic data to find candidate immune exposures, relying instead on TCR beta sequences and their occurrence across donors. All discovery cohort repertoires had been generated using a single sequencing platform. A later genetic analysis used genome-wide SNP genotypes for about three fifths of the 666 donors, treating that subset as a discovery cohort.

Library prep was done by the immunoSEQ multiplex PCR assay. For the multiplex PCR, a mixture combining 60 forward primers for TCR Vbeta segments and 13 reverse primers for TCR Jbeta segments was used. The CDR3 region of rearranged TCR beta genes was amplified from genomic DNA by a multiplex PCR assay. Amplified TCR beta libraries were sequenced as 87-base-pair reads on the Illumina HiSeq System. As for the authors' bioinformatics: In a later analysis, roughly 80 million unique TCR beta chains were counted across the 650 to 750 repertoires, and some 10 million of these chains were shared by at least two donors. Raw reads were error-corrected and collapsed into unique sequences with a nearest-neighbor algorithm that merged closely related sequences to remove PCR and sequencing errors. To assign V, D and J gene segments, CDR3 sequences were aligned to IMGT reference sequences. Each retained sequence needed at least a six-nucleotide match to both a V gene segment and a J gene segment. A rearrangement counted as productive if the CDR3 had no stop codons and remained in frame with V and J, and every other rearrangement counted as non-productive. CDR3 was defined according to IMGT convention as the region running from the second conserved V-encoded cysteine to the conserved J-encoded phenylalanine. In an earlier analysis of roughly 610 of the donors, sequences lacking an unambiguous match to a single V gene segment were excluded. In an earlier analysis of some 590 of the donors, V segments were called functional above 56.7% productive rearrangements and were called segregating when the between-donor standard deviation exceeded 5%. A statistical classification framework was built for diagnosing cytomegalovirus status from the catalog of TCR beta chain sequences. In a later analysis, V and J genes were assigned by comparing TCR nucleotide sequences against IMGT/GENE-DB human TR gene sequences. Using the TCRdist pipeline, a later analysis assigned CDR3 sequences along with most-parsimonious VDJ recombination scenarios. In a later analysis, every TCR beta chain was defined by the combination of its CDR3 amino acid sequence and its V-gene family, and reads without a unique V-gene family were dropped. A later analysis removed 450 to 600 highly shared, low-generation-probability nucleotide sequences to deal with suspected cross-contamination and a sequencing artifact. For each public chain, a later analysis derived a clonal expansion index from normalized ranks of inferred template counts within each repertoire. A later analysis computed generation probabilities with a VDJ recombination model fitted to out-of-frame rearrangements, and checked the results against IGoR. Hypergeometric tests were used in a later analysis to score TCR-TCR, TCR-HLA and TCR-CMV co-occurrence, with a repertoire-size bias correction applied to the TCR pairs. False discovery rates were estimated in a later analysis by permuting HLA or CMV assignments 20 times. In a later analysis, co-occurring TCRs were grouped with DBSCAN, and TCRdist sequence similarity was added when clustering was performed within HLA-allele-positive subsets. Co-occurrence clustering excluded repertoires with fewer than 30,000 or more than 120,000 public chains, plus five with anomalous nucleotide sharing. TCRdb carries this immuneACCESS record with in-frame sequences only. Its versions omit some clonotypes, under half of them owing to an unresolved V gene in the studies checked, with the rest unexplained. V and J calls and clone size follow that table, whereas D and trimming were derived from the DNA. This sample gives roughly 130,000 clones in total; about four fifths of them show up just once. Together, the top ten hold roughly 1.2% of the sample.

Broader findings and caveats from the paper: The 87-base-pair reads could not distinguish some IMGT-functional V segments, including TRBV6-2 and TRBV6-3, so those segments were excluded. In a later analysis, the rate of TCR association differed among HLA loci, with DRB1 alleles having the most associated TCRs and HLA-C alleles having the fewest. In a later analysis, most CMV-associated TCR beta chains were found to appear HLA-restricted, with HLA associations seemingly driven largely by CMV exposure. For the cohort, immune exposure information was limited to CMV serostatus. Sequencing depth was assumed to be roughly uniform across donors in the presence/absence analyses, though that assumption may not hold. Three of the identified cytomegalovirus-associated TCR beta chains were confirmed in vitro to be specific for cytomegalovirus antigens. An association between a missense DCLRE1C variant and V-gene and J-gene trimming of TCR beta chains was found in a later genetic analysis and replicated in an independent cohort. In a later genetic analysis, fewer N-insertions in productive TCRs were reported among donors in an Asian-associated ancestry cluster than the roughly 710-donor mean. Most TCR sequences were observed very rarely across donors, whereas some public TCRs were present in many individuals. Correlated functional status among segregating V segments might reflect linkage disequilibrium, but an unknown experimental factor could not be ruled out. Because HLA typing was missing for some donors at each locus, association tests included only the typed subset. Assigning TCR associations to individual alleles was difficult when HLA alleles, especially DR and DQ, strongly co-occurred. In both the original and validation cohorts, the classifier was reported to diagnose cytomegalovirus status with high specificity and sensitivity. A later analysis reported that several top co-occurrence clusters appeared linked to parvovirus B19, influenza, CMV and Epstein-Barr virus. Broadly in line with IMGT annotations, most TCR beta V segments showed up in productive rearrangements about 87% or about 30% of the time in an earlier analysis of under 700 of the donors. A cluster of highly shared sequence variants was judged likely to represent a technical artifact of the sequencing pipeline. The study listed approximately 160 TCR beta chains as associated with cytomegalovirus. Approximately 18 rarely observed V segments, including chromosome 9 orphons, were excluded from the earlier analysis of approximately 500 of the donors because counts were too low. A later analysis associated 15,000 to 20,000 TCR beta sequences with specific HLA alleles at a false discovery rate of 0.05. A further reported finding was that TCR beta sequences accurately predicted the HLA-A and HLA-B alleles for most subjects in the first cohort. The authors suggested that the approach could potentially be generalized to other disease states and immunological phenotypes. In a later analysis, HLA-associated TCR beta chains were found to be more clonally expanded and to have lower generation probabilities than equally common non-associated chains. Only TCR beta chains were sequenced in this cohort, and the absence of alpha or paired-chain data limited detectable features.

V is cut back by 1 base and J by 2 bases, with 10 bases in the junction unmatched. From the germline V gene, CDR1 is SGHVS and CDR2 is FQNEAQ. The CDR3 sequence holds 17 residues, the cysteine and phenylalanine included. The entry retains the CDR3 DNA only, 51 bases that are in frame from base 1. The cohort consisted of 600 to 750 healthy bone marrow donors. Cohort members were all nominally healthy when sampled, although unrecorded immune exposures were likely present. The donor tested CMV seropositive and was one of the 289 seropositive cohort members. Each donor provided a peripheral blood sample, and peripheral blood mononuclear cells were used for TCR beta sequencing. The Qiagen DNeasy Blood Extraction Kit was used to extract genomic DNA from the blood cell samples. There are a few counts of this clone. Its target antigen remains unknown. The record has no base qualities; no much larger clone is one base away.

Sample: PBMCs. The receptor comes from a male donor in good health and CMV-seropositive. The rearranged chain carries TRBV7-8 and TRBJ2-7; TRBD2 fits 8 bases in the junction. In nucleotide form, the sequence is TGTGCCAGCAGCTTAGTTGGGTCCAGCGGGGGACCCTACGAGCAGTACTTC. This gives the protein CASSLVGSSGGPYEQYF.